What follows is one TCR beta chain and its context. The entry originates in a study of CD8 T cells in Susac syndrome. RNA, at roughly 0.45 to 1 ug, was reverse transcribed with random hexamers. TCRdb redid the calling of the immunoSEQ multiplex PCR reads with MiXCR, one entry per CDR3 protein. The table has under 200,000 distinct CDR3 sequences, around 95% seen once; the top ten hold around 0.12%. The CDR3 has 14 amino acids. With 5 bases clipped from V and 2 bases from J, the junction kept 4 bases outside the gene matches. CDR1 and CDR2 (germline): SGHTA, FQGNSA. The sample comprised CD4+ T cells from PBMCs. The receptor comes from a human donor with Susac syndrome. This chain links TRBV7-2 with TRBJ2-3; TRBD2 agrees at 7 bases. In DNA, the CDR3 is TGTGCCAGCAGCCAAGCGGGGCACACAGATACGCAGTATTTT. The encoded protein is CASSQAGHTDTQYF.